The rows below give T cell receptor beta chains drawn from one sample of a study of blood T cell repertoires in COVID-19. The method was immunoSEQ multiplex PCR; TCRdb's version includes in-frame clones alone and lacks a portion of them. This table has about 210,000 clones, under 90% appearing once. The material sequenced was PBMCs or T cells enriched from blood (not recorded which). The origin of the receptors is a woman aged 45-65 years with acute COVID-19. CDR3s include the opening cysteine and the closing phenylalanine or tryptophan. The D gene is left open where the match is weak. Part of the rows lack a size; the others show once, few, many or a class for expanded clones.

cdr3_aa: CASSASPTGGHQPQHF
cdr3_nt: TGTGCCAGCAGTGCCAGCCCGACAGGGGGCCATCAGCCCCAGCATTTT
j_call: TRBJ1-5
v_call: TRBV6-1
clone_size: .
d_call: TRBD1

cdr3_aa: CATRGGESNQPQHF
cdr3_nt: TGTGCAACGCGAGGGGGGGAAAGCAATCAGCCCCAGCATTTT
j_call: TRBJ1-5
v_call: TRBV10-3
clone_size: .
d_call: .

cdr3_aa: CASSQRSDQPQHF
cdr3_nt: TGTGCCAGCAGCCAACGTTCGGATCAGCCCCAGCATTTT
j_call: TRBJ1-5
v_call: TRBV3-1/TRBV3-2
clone_size: .
d_call: .

cdr3_aa: CASSQRDRGLGYGYTF
cdr3_nt: TGTGCCAGCAGCCAACGGGACAGGGGGCTAGGGTATGGCTACACCTTC
j_call: TRBJ1-2
v_call: TRBV7-8
clone_size: many
d_call: TRBD1

cdr3_aa: CASSLGTSVNEQFF
cdr3_nt: TGTGCCAGCAGCTTAGGGACTAGCGTGAATGAGCAGTTCTTC
j_call: TRBJ2-1
v_call: TRBV7-2
clone_size: .
d_call: TRBD2

cdr3_aa: CASSSPPGDYPMNTEAFF
cdr3_nt: TGCGCCAGCAGCTCCCCCCCGGGCGACTACCCCATGAACACTGAAGCTTTCTTT
j_call: TRBJ1-1
v_call: TRBV5-1
clone_size: once
d_call: .

cdr3_aa: CASSPFPGQGISDTQYF
cdr3_nt: TGTGCCAGCAGTCCATTCCCGGGACAGGGGATTTCAGATACGCAGTATTTT
j_call: TRBJ2-3
v_call: TRBV2
clone_size: .
d_call: TRBD1

cdr3_aa: CASSSSGVYSGNTIYF
cdr3_nt: TGTGCCAGCAGCTCTTCAGGGGTCTACTCTGGAAACACCATATATTTT
j_call: TRBJ1-3
v_call: TRBV7-6
clone_size: .
d_call: .

cdr3_aa: CASSPPDRGYTF
cdr3_nt: TGTGCCAGCAGCCCCCCCGATCGGGGCTACACCTTC
j_call: TRBJ1-2
v_call: TRBV7-2
clone_size: .
d_call: .

cdr3_aa: CSASVTGTGNGYTF
cdr3_nt: TGCAGTGCTAGTGTCACCGGGACAGGGAATGGCTACACCTTC
j_call: TRBJ1-2
v_call: TRBV20-1
clone_size: few
d_call: TRBD1